The rows below give T cell receptor beta chains drawn from one sample of a study of identical twins. TCRdb redid the calling of the 5' RACE reads with MiXCR, one entry per CDR3 protein. Here the sample spans 420,000 or so distinct CDR3 sequences, 15% to 20% being singletons. Sequencing was performed on naive T cells sorted from blood. Receptor source: a man aged 50 to 60 in good health. CDR3s include the opening cysteine and the closing phenylalanine or tryptophan. A D gene is named only where the DNA matches it firmly. Clone size is stated in some rows and not others, as once, few, many or a class when expanded.

clone_size: once; j_call: TRBJ2-5; d_call: TRBD1; v_call: TRBV20-1; cdr3_nt: TGCAGTGCTAGGGACGGACAGGCCTACCAAGAGACCCAGTACTTC; cdr3_aa: CSARDGQAYQETQYF
clone_size: many; j_call: TRBJ2-3; d_call: NA; v_call: TRBV15; cdr3_nt: TGTGCCACCCAATCAGGAGGGGGAGCAGATACGCAGTATTTT; cdr3_aa: CATQSGGGADTQYF
clone_size: NA; j_call: TRBJ1-5; d_call: NA; v_call: TRBV2; cdr3_nt: TGTGCCAGCAGAGCTGACACCAACAATCAGCCCCAGCATTTT; cdr3_aa: CASRADTNNQPQHF
clone_size: many; j_call: TRBJ1-1; d_call: NA; v_call: TRBV5-1; cdr3_nt: TGCGCCAGCAGCTTGGGAGGCCGACCCAACACTGAAGCTTTCTTT; cdr3_aa: CASSLGGRPNTEAFF
clone_size: many; j_call: TRBJ2-5; d_call: NA; v_call: TRBV6-1; cdr3_nt: TGTGCCAGCAGGTCCCGGGGGGGCAGGGGGCATGAGACCCAGTACTTC; cdr3_aa: CASRSRGGRGHETQYF
clone_size: many; j_call: TRBJ1-2; d_call: NA; v_call: TRBV7-2; cdr3_nt: TGTGCCAGCAGCTGGGGGACACCCGATTATGGCTACACCTTC; cdr3_aa: CASSWGTPDYGYTF
clone_size: NA; j_call: TRBJ2-7; d_call: TRBD1; v_call: TRBV4-3; cdr3_nt: TGCGCCAGCAGCCAAGAATACGGACAGGCCTACGAGCAGTACTTC; cdr3_aa: CASSQEYGQAYEQYF
clone_size: NA; j_call: TRBJ2-7; d_call: TRBD2; v_call: TRBV5-1; cdr3_nt: TGCGCCAGCAGCTTGCTGGGTAGCGGGACCACCTCCTACGAGCAGTACTTC; cdr3_aa: CASSLLGSGTTSYEQYF
clone_size: few; j_call: TRBJ2-3; d_call: NA; v_call: TRBV27; cdr3_nt: TGTGCCACGGGGGCAGTACCTAGCACAGATACGCAGTATTTT; cdr3_aa: CATGAVPSTDTQYF
clone_size: NA; j_call: TRBJ2-5; d_call: NA; v_call: TRBV6-6; cdr3_nt: TGTGCCAGCAGCTTAGGGTTTGAGACCCAGTACTTC; cdr3_aa: CASSLGFETQYF
clone_size: many; j_call: TRBJ2-1; d_call: TRBD1; v_call: TRBV4-3; cdr3_nt: TGCGCCAGCAGCCGAGTTCCTCAAAAACAGGGGGTAGTGAGGGGCAATGAGCAGTTCTTC; cdr3_aa: CASSRVPQKQGVVRGNEQFF
clone_size: NA; j_call: TRBJ2-7; d_call: NA; v_call: TRBV20-1; cdr3_nt: TGCAGTGCTAGGGCGGACGGTCGTCTGTACGAGCAGTACTTC; cdr3_aa: CSARADGRLYEQYF
clone_size: few; j_call: TRBJ2-7; d_call: TRBD1; v_call: TRBV28; cdr3_nt: TGTGCCGGGGGACAGAGCTCCTACGAGCAGTACTTC; cdr3_aa: CAGGQSSYEQYF
clone_size: many; j_call: TRBJ2-1; d_call: NA; v_call: TRBV6-2/TRBV6-3; cdr3_nt: TGTGCCAGCAGTTACGGGCAGGGACCGTACAATGAGCAGTTCTTC; cdr3_aa: CASSYGQGPYNEQFF
clone_size: few; j_call: TRBJ2-3; d_call: NA; v_call: TRBV7-2; cdr3_nt: TGTGCCAGCAGCTTAAGGGGGGAAACAGATACGCAGTATTTT; cdr3_aa: CASSLRGETDTQYF
clone_size: few; j_call: TRBJ2-1; d_call: NA; v_call: TRBV6-2/TRBV6-3; cdr3_nt: TGTGCCAGCAGTCCGACTAGGGGCTACAATGAGCAGTTCTTC; cdr3_aa: CASSPTRGYNEQFF
clone_size: few; j_call: TRBJ1-2; d_call: NA; v_call: TRBV28; cdr3_nt: TGTGCCAGCAGGATCAGGGAGGCCATTTATGGCTACACCTTC; cdr3_aa: CASRIREAIYGYTF
clone_size: few; j_call: TRBJ2-1; d_call: TRBD1; v_call: TRBV7-3; cdr3_nt: TGTGCCAGCAGCTTATCCGGGACAGGGGGCAATGAGCAGTTCTTC; cdr3_aa: CASSLSGTGGNEQFF
clone_size: many; j_call: TRBJ1-2; d_call: NA; v_call: TRBV7-9; cdr3_nt: TGTGCCAGCAGCTTATCAGGGGAAGCTGATGGCTACACCTTC; cdr3_aa: CASSLSGEADGYTF
clone_size: NA; j_call: TRBJ2-6; d_call: TRBD1; v_call: TRBV12-3/TRBV12-4; cdr3_nt: TGTGCCAGCAGTTTGGGACCCGGGACAGGGGATTGGGGGACTGGGGCCAACGTCCTGACTTTC; cdr3_aa: CASSLGPGTGDWGTGANVLTF
clone_size: NA; j_call: TRBJ2-1; d_call: TRBD2; v_call: TRBV7-3; cdr3_nt: TGTGCCAGCAGCTTCCCCGGGAGCGGGAGTAATGAGCAGTTCTTC; cdr3_aa: CASSFPGSGSNEQFF
clone_size: NA; j_call: TRBJ1-2; d_call: NA; v_call: TRBV6-1; cdr3_nt: TGTGCCAGCAGTGTCCGGACGGTGAGGGATGGCTACACCTTC; cdr3_aa: CASSVRTVRDGYTF
clone_size: many; j_call: TRBJ2-1; d_call: NA; v_call: TRBV30; cdr3_nt: TGTGCCTGGAATCTGGGGGGCGGTGAGCAGTTCTTC; cdr3_aa: CAWNLGGGEQFF
clone_size: few; j_call: TRBJ2-1; d_call: NA; v_call: TRBV4-3; cdr3_nt: TGCGCCAGCAGCCAAGATCGAGTAGTCTCCTACAATGAGCAGTTCTTC; cdr3_aa: CASSQDRVVSYNEQFF
clone_size: NA; j_call: TRBJ1-6; d_call: NA; v_call: TRBV6-1; cdr3_nt: TGTGCCAGCAGTGACGGGGGGCGGCGTGGAATCTCACCCCTCCACTTT; cdr3_aa: CASSDGGRRGISPLHF
clone_size: NA; j_call: TRBJ2-1; d_call: NA; v_call: TRBV7-6; cdr3_nt: TGTGCCAGCAGCTTCGCAGCGGAGCTATACAATGAGCAGTTCTTC; cdr3_aa: CASSFAAELYNEQFF
clone_size: NA; j_call: TRBJ2-3; d_call: TRBD2; v_call: TRBV20-1; cdr3_nt: TGCAGTGCAGAGCCGGGACTAGCGGGAGGCGACACAGATACGCAGTATTTT; cdr3_aa: CSAEPGLAGGDTDTQYF
clone_size: few; j_call: TRBJ1-4; d_call: NA; v_call: TRBV20-1; cdr3_nt: TGCAGTGCGATCAGGGCCGTGAGGGAAAAACTGTTTTTT; cdr3_aa: CSAIRAVREKLFF
clone_size: many; j_call: TRBJ1-1; d_call: NA; v_call: TRBV29-1; cdr3_nt: TGCAGCGTTGCGGGCAGGCAGAACACTGAAGCTTTCTTT; cdr3_aa: CSVAGRQNTEAFF
clone_size: few; j_call: TRBJ1-5; d_call: NA; v_call: TRBV5-1; cdr3_nt: TGCGCCAGCAGCTTGGGTGGGGGAAGTCGCAATCAGCCCCAGCATTTT; cdr3_aa: CASSLGGGSRNQPQHF
clone_size: many; j_call: TRBJ2-1; d_call: TRBD2; v_call: TRBV11-1; cdr3_nt: TGTGCCAGCAGCTTAGCGGAAAAGGGGACTAGCCGCTACAATGAGCAGTTCTTC; cdr3_aa: CASSLAEKGTSRYNEQFF
clone_size: many; j_call: TRBJ2-5; d_call: NA; v_call: TRBV3-1; cdr3_nt: TGTGCCAGCAGCCCGACACGAAGGGAGACCCAGTACTTC; cdr3_aa: CASSPTRRETQYF
clone_size: few; j_call: TRBJ2-7; d_call: TRBD2; v_call: TRBV10-3; cdr3_nt: TGTGCCATCAGTGATGGGGGGGTGGCCTACGAGCAGTACTTC; cdr3_aa: CAISDGGVAYEQYF
clone_size: NA; j_call: TRBJ2-5; d_call: NA; v_call: TRBV4-3; cdr3_nt: TGCGCCAGCCCCGGGGGCCAGCGACGTAGAGTGGAAAAGACCCAGTACTTC; cdr3_aa: CASPGGQRRRVEKTQYF
clone_size: NA; j_call: TRBJ1-1; d_call: TRBD1; v_call: TRBV29-1; cdr3_nt: TGCAGCGCCCAAGACAGGGGAGGGACTGAAGCTTTCTTT; cdr3_aa: CSAQDRGGTEAFF
clone_size: many; j_call: TRBJ2-1; d_call: NA; v_call: TRBV11-2; cdr3_nt: TGTGCCAGCAGCTTAGGGACAGTCTCCTACAATGAGCAGTTCTTC; cdr3_aa: CASSLGTVSYNEQFF
clone_size: NA; j_call: TRBJ1-3; d_call: TRBD1; v_call: TRBV20-1; cdr3_nt: TGCAGTGCTAGAGGGGACAGCTACTCTGGAAACACCATATATTTT; cdr3_aa: CSARGDSYSGNTIYF